This passage covers 28 T cell receptor beta chains from one sample sequenced in a study of blood T cell repertoires in COVID-19. Produced via immunoSEQ multiplex PCR; TCRdb's table is partial and in-frame only. Of some 57,000 clones in the sample, approximately 80% are singletons; the top ten hold 11%. The sample was peripheral blood. Receptors were obtained from an elderly man with COVID-19, enrolled during active disease.

The V and J genes are TRBV3-1 (or the pseudogene TRBV3-2) and TRBJ1-3; tentative D call: TRBD1 (6 bases). V dropped 0 bases and J dropped 4 bases, with 16 bases sitting between them. CDR1 is LGHDT and CDR2 is YNNKEL in the germline V gene (reference sequence). This CDR3 comprises 17 residues. The CDR3 protein is CASSQDGGTFLGNTIYF. In DNA, the CDR3 is TGTGCCAGCAGCCAAGATGGGGGCACTTTTTTAGGAAACACCATATATTTT.

The CDR3 sequence: CATSSEVTGTDTQYF. The CDR3 bases are TGTGCCACCAGTTCGGAGGTTACTGGCACAGATACGCAGTATTTT. V and J are TRBV24-1 and TRBJ2-3; possibly TRBD2 for D (5 bases). Trimming cost V 6 bases and J 1 base, with 13 bases left between them. Germline loops: CDR1 KGHDR, CDR2 SFDVKD. This CDR3 has 15 residues.

The V call is TRBV29-1, the J call TRBJ2-3, with 8 bases identical to TRBD2. From germline, CDR1 is SQVTM and CDR2 ANQGSEA. Trimming at V came to 5 bases and at J to 0 bases, leaving 7 bases not matched to a gene. The length of the CDR3 is 15 residues. DNA for the CDR3: TGCAGCGTTAACGGGGGGGCCCTAAGCACAGATACGCAGTATTTT. As protein: CSVNGGALSTDTQYF.

The chain recombines TRBV4-3 with TRBJ2-3; 8 nucleotides match TRBD2. Trimming took 1 base from V and 4 from J; bases not matched to a gene: 4. Germline assignment: CDR1 LGHNA and CDR2 YSLEER. The length of the CDR3 is 15 residues. This CDR3 is CASSQGAGGADTQYF. The CDR3 region has the DNA TGCGCCAGCAGCCAAGGGGCGGGAGGCGCAGATACGCAGTATTTT.

The V call is TRBV28, the J call TRBJ2-7; 10 nucleotides match TRBD1. The CDR3 spans 12 residues. Germline CDR1 MDHEN, CDR2 SYDVKM. The CDR3 DNA reads as TGTGCTACTCGACAGGGGGCTCACGAGCAGTACTTC. Its protein product is CATRQGAHEQYF.

The J gene is TRBJ2-7, the V gene TRBV5-4; 7 nucleotides line up with TRBD1. Germline V gives CDR1 SGHNT, CDR2 YYREEE (reference sequence). With V trimmed by 2 bases and J by 1 base, 3 bases remained unmatched. The CDR3 has 14 amino acids. This chain's CDR3 is CASSFNRGSYEQYF. The CDR3 DNA follows: TGTGCCAGCAGCTTCAACAGGGGATCCTACGAGCAGTACTTC.

In nucleotides, the CDR3 is TGTGCCAGCAAGGGGCCGAATCAGCCCCAGCATTTT. This codes for CASKGPNQPQHF. The rearrangement links TRBV6-5 to TRBJ1-5; TRBD1 is a possible D gene (5 bases). Germline lookup yields CDR1 MNHEY and CDR2 SVGAGI. Trimming removed 7 bases at V and 4 bases at J, with 8 bases between. The CDR3 sequence is 12 residues long.

Written as DNA, the CDR3 is TGTGCCAGCAGTGAAGTTCACAGGTCTGGGGCCAACGTCCTGACTTTC. Translated: CASSEVHRSGANVLTF. This chain connects TRBV27 to TRBJ2-6, with D perhaps TRBD1 (5 bases). Trimming took 5 bases from V and 1 from J, leaving 12 bases between them. The CDR3 has 16 residues. Germline CDR1 and CDR2: MNHEY and SMNVEV (reference sequence). The full variable domain, its missing parts supplied by reference TRBV27 and TRBJ2-6, is EAQVTQNPRYLITVTGKKLTVTCSQNMNHEYMSWYRQDPGLGLRQIYYSMNVEVTDKGDVPEGYKVSRKEKRNFPLILESPSPNQTSLYFCASSEVHRSGANVLTFGAGSRLTVL.

The rearrangement uses TRBV6-5 and TRBJ2-5; D possibly corresponds to TRBD2 (5 bases). Trimming cost V 6 bases and J 2 bases, with 10 bases left between them. CDR1 and CDR2 (germline): MNHEY, SVGAGI. The CDR3 contains 13 residues. The CDR3 reads CASRRVGQETQYF. CDR3 in DNA: TGTGCCAGCAGGAGGGTGGGGCAAGAGACCCAGTACTTC.

The V call is TRBV15, the J call TRBJ1-3, with no clear D. The germline V gene encodes CDR1 LNHNV and CDR2 YYDKDF (reference sequence). Trimming removed 5 bases at V and 0 bases at J, with 5 bases between. The CDR3 has 13 residues. The CDR3, as DNA: TGTGCCACCAGCCGGGACTCTGGAAACACCATATATTTT. This gives the protein CATSRDSGNTIYF. The full variable domain, in which reference TRBV15 and TRBJ1-3 provide the parts outside the CDR3, is DAMVIQNPRYQVTQFGKPVTLSCSQTLNHNVMYWYQQKSSQAPKLLFHYYDKDFNNEADTPDNFQSRRPNTSFCFLDIRSPGLGDTAMYLCATSRDSGNTIYFGEGSWLTVV.

The chain has TRBV19 and TRBJ2-1; 11 bases are shared with TRBD2. Germline V lookup: CDR1 LNHDA, CDR2 SQIVND (reference sequence). J gave up 8 bases and V 0 bases, and 0 bases lay outside the gene matches. The CDR3 has 14 residues. The CDR3 DNA reads as TGTGCCAGTAGTATAGAACTAGCGGGAGATGAGCAGTTCTTC. It translates to CASSIELAGDEQFF.

CDR3 nucleotide sequence: TGTGCCAGCAGTCCCGGGACAGCTTCTGCTGGTATCTCCTACAATGAGCAGTTCTTC. This gives the protein CASSPGTASAGISYNEQFF. The V gene is TRBV7-4, the J gene TRBJ2-1; 7 bases agree with TRBD1. The CDR3 runs to 19 residues. The V gene end was trimmed by 6 bases and the J gene end by 0 bases; junction bases not matched to a gene: 17. Germline V gene sequence: CDR1 SGHVT, CDR2 SQSDAQ.

This clone was found a few times. The chain recombines TRBV9 with TRBJ1-5, with TRBD1 identical over 9 bases. Unmatched junction bases numbered 6, after V lost 3 bases and J lost 5 bases. This CDR3 has 15 amino acids. Germline V lookup: CDR1 SGDLS, CDR2 YYNGEE. This CDR3 is CASSAQGTGYQPQHF. The CDR3 coding sequence is TGTGCCAGCAGCGCGCAAGGGACAGGGTATCAGCCCCAGCATTTT.

V gene TRBV15 combines with J gene TRBJ2-1, with a possible D match to TRBD2 (6 bases). The V gene lost 0 bases and the J gene lost 1 base, with 13 bases spanning the gap. Germline V CDR1 and CDR2: LNHNV, YYDKDF (reference sequence). The CDR3 has 17 amino acids. In DNA form, the CDR3 reads TGTGCCACCAGCAGAGAGTCGGCAGGGAGGTCCTACAATGAGCAGTTCTTC. Its protein product is CATSRESAGRSYNEQFF.

V usage is TRBV4-3 and J usage is TRBJ2-1; 7 bases line up with TRBD2. The CDR3 length is 14 residues. V lost 3 bases, J lost 5 bases, and 4 bases stayed unmatched. CDR1 is LGHNA, CDR2 YSLEER, per germline. CDR3 amino acids: CASSHRGGDNEQFF. The CDR3 DNA follows: TGCGCCAGCAGCCACCGGGGAGGGGACAATGAGCAGTTCTTC.

The CDR3 DNA is TGCGCCAGCAGCCGGGACAGGGGCACCGGGGAGCTGTTTTTT. Translating it yields CASSRDRGTGELFF. The V gene is TRBV5-1, the J gene TRBJ2-2; 10 bases agree with TRBD1. The V gene end was trimmed by 4 bases and the J gene end by 4 bases; junction bases not matched to a gene: 1. There are 14 residues in the CDR3. Looked up from germline, CDR1 is SGHRS and CDR2 is YFSETQ.

This clone showed up just once. The chain uses TRBV9 and TRBJ1-5, with TRBD1 matching 9 bases. Losses at the gene ends were 4 bases for V and 4 bases for J; bases not matched to a gene: 9. The germline V gene has CDR1 SGDLS and CDR2 YYNGEE. The CDR3 consists of 16 residues. The DNA for the CDR3 is TGTGCCAGCAGCCGGGGGGACAGGGAGGGGAATCAGCCCCAGCATTTT. Protein product: CASSRGDREGNQPQHF.

This sequence joins TRBV7-8 and TRBJ2-5; no reliable D call. The CDR3 is 14 residues long. Trimming removed 1 base at V and 5 bases at J, with 11 bases between. CDR1 and CDR2 (germline): SGHVS, FQNEAQ. The CDR3 DNA reads as TGTGCCAGCAGCTTAGTGGTCCTCGGGGAGACCCAGTACTTC. Translation gives CASSLVVLGETQYF.

CDR3 residues: CASTLDTGNEQYV. Written as DNA, the CDR3 is TGTGCCAGCACCCTAGACACAGGCAACGAGCAGTACGTC. This chain connects TRBV6-6 to TRBJ2-7, with TRBD1 as a possible D gene (5 bases). The germline V and J ends were trimmed by 7 bases and 5 bases, with 15 bases remaining between them. The germline gives CDR1 MNHNY, CDR2 SVGAGI (reference sequence). The length of the CDR3 is 13 residues.

The J gene is TRBJ2-3, the V gene TRBV30; unclear D gene. This CDR3 has 13 amino acids. In germline, CDR1 is GTSNPN, CDR2 SVGIG (reference sequence). The ends were cut back, 0 bases at V and 0 bases at J, with 4 bases in the middle. The CDR3 DNA reads TGTGCCTGGAGTGTACTGAGCACAGATACGCAGTATTTT. This translates into CAWSVLSTDTQYF.

V gene TRBV5-1 combines with J gene TRBJ1-2; 7 nucleotides align to TRBD1. V lost 4 bases and J lost 5; bases outside the gene matches: 11. Germline V gene lookup returns CDR1 SGHRS and CDR2 YFSETQ. The CDR3 contains 15 residues. CDR3: CASSRDRDPSYGYTF. The DNA for the CDR3 is TGCGCCAGCAGCCGCGACAGGGACCCGAGTTATGGCTACACCTTC.

This chain links TRBV18 with TRBJ1-2; D perhaps matches TRBD1 (6 bases). Per germline, CDR1 KGHSH and CDR2 LQKENI. Trimming cost V 3 bases and J 5 bases, with 16 bases left between them. The length of the CDR3 is 15 residues. For the CDR3, the DNA is TGTGCCAGCTCACCTTTGGGGGCCGGTGAATATGGCTACACCTTC. Translated, it gives CASSPLGAGEYGYTF.

The gene calls are TRBV30 and TRBJ2-7, with TRBD1 matching 9 bases. V shed 2 bases, J shed 6 bases, and the junction held 5 bases outside the gene matches. The CDR3 spans 13 residues. Germline CDR1 and CDR2: GTSNPN and SVGIG (reference sequence). The CDR3 sequence is CAWSRGQGAEQYV. CDR3 in DNA: TGTGCCTGGAGTAGGGGACAGGGTGCCGAGCAGTACGTC.

The chain joins TRBV7-2 to TRBJ1-2; maybe TRBD1 (6 bases). This CDR3 comprises 16 residues. CDR1 is SGHTA, CDR2 FQGNSA, per germline. Deletions cut 0 bases from V and 7 bases from J, with 18 bases between. As DNA, the CDR3 is TGTGCCAGCAGCTTAGCGCCCAGCCTAGGGGGTAGTGGCTACACCTTC. Translation gives CASSLAPSLGGSGYTF.

The V gene is TRBV24-1, the J gene TRBJ2-2; 7 bases map to TRBD2. J was trimmed by 7 bases and V by 0 bases; bases with no gene match: 4. This CDR3 has 15 residues. Germline V gene sequence: CDR1 KGHDR, CDR2 SFDVKD. In DNA form, the CDR3 reads TGTGCCACCAGTGATTTGGCCAGGGAGGGCGGGGAGCTGTTTTTT. This sequence encodes CATSDLAREGGELFF.

This clone was counted between two and nine times. This chain connects TRBV27 to TRBJ2-3; 7 bases fit TRBD2. The J segment lost 4 bases and the V segment lost 4 bases, leaving 8 bases of the junction unmatched. From germline, CDR1 is MNHEY and CDR2 SMNVEV (reference sequence). CDR3 length: 15 amino acids. The CDR3 here is CASSSGGSLPDTQYF. CDR3 nucleotides: TGTGCCAGCAGTTCGGGCGGGAGTCTCCCAGATACGCAGTATTTT.

The V and J genes are TRBV29-1 and TRBJ1-1; no definite D call. V lost 6 bases, J lost 1 base, and 15 bases lay in between. The length of the CDR3 is 14 residues. CDR1 and CDR2 from the germline V gene are SQVTM and ANQGSEA. The CDR3 bases are TGCAGCGTCCCGGCGGGATGGGGGAACACTGAAGCTTTCTTT. It yields the protein CSVPAGWGNTEAFF.

DNA for the CDR3: TGCGCCAGCAGCGCGGGGGGACTAGCCGGTGGAGAGACCCAGTACTTC. The encoded protein is CASSAGGLAGGETQYF. J is TRBJ2-5 and V is TRBV5-1; 9 bases map to TRBD2. Germline CDR1 is SGHRS and CDR2 is YFSETQ. V gave up 4 bases and J gave up 4 bases; unmatched junction bases: 11. The CDR3 contains 16 residues.